Shown below are 22 T cell receptor beta chains from a single sample sequenced in a study of T cell responses to AZD1222 COVID-19 vaccine. Using immunoSEQ multiplex PCR, the repertoire was profiled, and TCRdb retains in-frame clones only, with some absent. Of under 200,000 clones listed, approximately 94% are singletons. This sample comprised peripheral blood, obtained 28 days after the second dose of the MenACWY control vaccine. These receptors were collected from an adult who received the MenACWY meningococcal vaccine as a control.

V is TRBV11-3 and J is TRBJ2-3; the D is unclear. V lost 2 bases to trimming and J lost 5 bases, with 5 bases between them. This CDR3 is built from 12 residues. The germline V gene has CDR1 SGHNT and CDR2 YENEEA. The CDR3 DNA reads TGTGCCAGCAGCTTATTCGTAGATACGCAGTATTTT. It specifies CASSLFVDTQYF.

The chain carries TRBV28 and TRBJ1-2; 8 bases map to TRBD1. This CDR3 region has 17 residues. V dropped 3 bases and J dropped 8; count of bases not matched to a gene: 17. CDR1 is MDHEN and CDR2 is SYDVKM in the germline V gene. The CDR3 DNA reads TGTGCCAGCAGTTTTCGTGCGACAGGGGTTTCGCTGGGGGGCTACACCTTC. As protein: CASSFRATGVSLGGYTF.

This clone appeared a single time. The rearrangement uses TRBV7-2 and TRBJ1-4, with 7 bases matching TRBD1. V lost 5 bases to trimming and J lost 0 bases; unmatched junction nucleotides: 6. The CDR3 totals 16 residues. The germline CDR1 and CDR2 sequences are SGHTA and FQGNSA. The CDR3 loop is CASSPHRGATNEKLFF. CDR3 DNA sequence: TGTGCCAGCAGCCCTCACAGGGGAGCAACTAATGAAAAACTGTTTTTT. Complete variable domain (other parts from reference TRBV7-2 and TRBJ1-4): GAGVSQSPSNKVTEKGKDVELRCDPISGHTALYWYRQSLGQGLEFLIYFQGNSAPDKSGLPSDRFSAERTGGSVSTLTIQRTQQEDSAVYLCASSPHRGATNEKLFFGSGTQLSVL.

J is TRBJ1-2 and V is TRBV19; TRBD1 might be the D (6 bases). There are 15 residues in the CDR3. Trimming took off 1 base at V and 7 bases at J, with 16 bases between the two ends. Germline CDR1 and CDR2: LNHDA and SQIVND (reference sequence). The CDR3 coding sequence is TGTGCCAGTAGTATAGCAGTTGGGGGCGCGGGTGGCTACACCTTC. This encodes CASSIAVGGAGGYTF.

This rearrangement joins TRBV7-2 to TRBJ1-2, with TRBD1 matching 10 bases. With V trimmed by 0 bases and J by 5 bases, 6 bases remained unmatched. This CDR3 comprises 16 residues. CDR1 and CDR2 (germline): SGHTA, FQGNSA. Here the CDR3 reads CASSLAPGQGSYGYTF. The CDR3 nucleotides are TGTGCCAGCAGCTTAGCGCCGGGACAGGGGAGTTATGGCTACACCTTC.

This chain links TRBV2 with TRBJ2-7, with unresolved D. CDR1 SNHLY and CDR2 FYNNEI come from the germline V gene. The ends were cut back, 8 bases at V and 6 bases at J, with 11 bases in the middle. This CDR3 is built from 11 residues. CDR3 amino acids: CASALGIEQYF. CDR3 in DNA: TGTGCCAGCGCCCTGGGGATCGAGCAGTACTTC.

The chain combines TRBV3-1 (or the pseudogene TRBV3-2) with TRBJ1-2; 8 bases map to TRBD1. Looked up from germline, CDR1 is LGHDT and CDR2 is YNNKEL (reference sequence). CDR3 length: 14 amino acids. The junction had 3 bases not matched to a gene; V was cut back by 4 bases and J by 2 bases. CDR3 amino acids: CASSRTGINYGYTF. CDR3 DNA sequence: TGTGCCAGCAGCCGGACAGGGATCAACTATGGCTACACCTTC.

The genes are TRBV5-1 and TRBJ2-3; no clear D. Germline V gene sequence: CDR1 SGHRS, CDR2 YFSETQ. This CDR3 comprises 13 residues. Between the trimmed V and J ends, which lost 6 bases and 4 bases, there was a span of 12 bases. The CDR3 spells CASKGLGADTQYF. For the CDR3, the DNA is TGCGCCAGCAAAGGGCTTGGGGCAGATACGCAGTATTTT. Complete variable domain (other parts from reference TRBV5-1 and TRBJ2-3): KAGVTQTPRYLIKTRGQQVTLSCSPISGHRSVSWYQQTPGQGLQFLFEYFSETQRNKGNFPGRFSGRQFSNSRSEMNVSTLELGDSALYLCASKGLGADTQYFGPGTRLTVL.

The chain employs TRBV9 and TRBJ1-1; the D is unclear. From germline, CDR1 is SGDLS and CDR2 YYNGEE. V shed 0 bases and J shed 0 bases, with 12 bases lying between them. The length of the CDR3 is 16 residues. The CDR3 coding sequence is TGTGCCAGCAGCGTAGCATCCAGGATCATGAACACTGAAGCTTTCTTT. Residues: CASSVASRIMNTEAFF.

With regard to this clone: Other DNA sequences in the same sample also yield this CDR3. This chain connects TRBV24-1 to TRBJ1-2; D is possibly TRBD1 (6 bases). V lost 4 bases and J lost 6, with 14 bases in between. This CDR3 is built from 14 residues. CDR1 is KGHDR, CDR2 SFDVKD, per germline. This chain's CDR3 is CATSETNRVNGYTF. CDR3 in DNA: TGTGCCACCAGTGAAACGAACAGGGTGAATGGCTACACCTTC.

The rearrangement joins TRBV29-1 to TRBJ2-3, with 8 positions matching TRBD1. The trim removed 1 base at V and 6 bases at J, leaving 6 bases unmatched. CDR1 and CDR2 from the germline V gene are SQVTM and ANQGSEA. The CDR3 totals 14 residues. CDR3 bases: TGCAGCGTTGAAGGGACAGGGAAGGTGGATACGCAGTATTTT. Its translation is CSVEGTGKVDTQYF.

The rearrangement joins TRBV18 to TRBJ2-1; D perhaps matches TRBD1 (6 bases). The CDR3 consists of 15 residues. Looked up from germline, CDR1 is KGHSH and CDR2 is LQKENI. Trimming cost V 6 bases and J 0 bases, with 12 bases left between them. As DNA, the CDR3 is TGTGCCAGCTCCCTTCGACAGGACTCCTACAATGAGCAGTTCTTC. Translated, it gives CASSLRQDSYNEQFF.

The V and J genes are TRBV10-1 and TRBJ2-3, with 10 bases matching TRBD1. The CDR3 is made up of 17 amino acids. V shed 6 bases and J 2 bases; nucleotides not matched to a gene: 11. CDR1 is WNHNN, CDR2 SYGVQD, per germline (reference sequence). CDR3 in amino acids: CASSDFTGTGDTDTQYF. In DNA form, the CDR3 reads TGCGCCAGCAGCGACTTTACCGGGACAGGGGACACAGATACGCAGTATTTT.

J is TRBJ1-5 and V is TRBV7-6; D gene ambiguous. Trimming cost V 1 base and J 0 bases, with 10 bases left between them. Germline assignment: CDR1 SGHVS and CDR2 FNYEAQ. The CDR3 covers 16 residues. This CDR3 reads CASSLGSLSSNQPQHF. CDR3 DNA sequence: TGTGCCAGCAGCTTAGGGTCCCTTAGTAGCAATCAGCCCCAGCATTTT.

The V call is TRBV29-1, the J call TRBJ1-2, with 12 bases aligning to TRBD1. The germline V gene encodes CDR1 SQVTM and CDR2 ANQGSEA. The CDR3 consists of 13 residues. The ends lost 3 bases at V and 6 bases at J; junction bases unmatched: 2. The CDR3 is CSVEGQGAHGYTF. Written as DNA, the CDR3 is TGCAGCGTTGAGGGACAGGGGGCCCATGGCTACACCTTC.

The chain joins TRBV7-9 to TRBJ1-1, with a tentative D call TRBD1 (5 bases). V lost 8 bases, J lost 3 bases, and 16 bases lay in between. This CDR3 is built from 14 residues. CDR1 and CDR2 from the germline V gene are SEHNR and FQNEAQ (reference sequence). CDR3 coding DNA: TGTGCCAGCCCAGCCGGGGCGACGGACACTGAAGCTTTCTTT. Amino acids: CASPAGATDTEAFF.

This chain uses TRBV7-2 with TRBJ1-6; TRBD1 might be the D (6 bases). The V gene's germline CDR1 is SGHTA and CDR2 FQGNSA. The CDR3 sequence is 18 residues long. Trimming pared 5 bases from V and 0 bases from J, leaving 17 bases between. CDR3 in DNA: TGTGCCAGCAGCCAGCAGAGGCAAGGGGGCTCCTATAATTCACCCCTCCACTTT. Protein sequence: CASSQQRQGGSYNSPLHF.

J is TRBJ1-6 and V is TRBV3-1 (or the pseudogene TRBV3-2); weak D call: TRBD1 (6 bases). Looked up from germline, CDR1 is LGHDT and CDR2 is YNNKEL (reference sequence). The V and J ends lost 3 bases and 9 bases respectively, with 18 bases between them. The CDR3 sequence is 16 residues long. The CDR3, as DNA: TGTGCCAGCAGCCAGAACCAGGCCAGGGGCATTTCACCCCTCCACTTT. It translates to CASSQNQARGISPLHF.

This chain connects TRBV11-3 to TRBJ2-1, with 9 bases identical to TRBD2. This CDR3 contains 15 residues. V was clipped by 1 base and J by 7 bases; unmatched bases: 5. The germline V gene has CDR1 SGHNT and CDR2 YENEEA. In nucleotides, the CDR3 is TGTGCCAGCAGCTTAGGGGCGGGAGGGCCAAATGAGCAGTTCTTC. Its protein product is CASSLGAGGPNEQFF.

This clone has just a few counts. The chain is built from TRBV28 and TRBJ1-2; D not certain. Trimming removed 3 bases at V and 7 bases at J, with 12 bases between. This CDR3 is 13 amino acids long. Germline loops: CDR1 MDHEN, CDR2 SYDVKM. The CDR3 DNA follows: TGTGCCAGCAGTTTGGGCGGAGGGCGTGGCTACACCTTC. Its protein is CASSLGGGRGYTF.

This clone was seen once. The rearrangement joins TRBV15 to TRBJ1-2, with 8 bases aligning to TRBD1. The CDR3 loop spans 16 amino acids. The germline gives CDR1 LNHNV, CDR2 YYDKDF (reference sequence). The ends lost 5 bases at V and 4 bases at J; junction bases unmatched: 12. The CDR3 region has the DNA TGTGCCACCAGCTCCACCAGGACAGGGTTCGGCTATGGCTACACCTTC. The encoded protein is CATSSTRTGFGYGYTF.

This clone was seen a handful of times. The gene calls are TRBV7-8 and TRBJ1-2; D perhaps matches TRBD1 (6 bases). With 6 bases removed from V and 8 bases from J, the gap between germline ends came to 22 bases. The CDR3 is made up of 15 amino acids. Germline lookup yields CDR1 SGHVS and CDR2 FQNEAQ. CDR3 DNA: TGTGCCAGCAGGGGGGGCGGTTCGCTCCAGGGCGGCTACACCTTC. It yields the protein CASRGGGSLQGGYTF.